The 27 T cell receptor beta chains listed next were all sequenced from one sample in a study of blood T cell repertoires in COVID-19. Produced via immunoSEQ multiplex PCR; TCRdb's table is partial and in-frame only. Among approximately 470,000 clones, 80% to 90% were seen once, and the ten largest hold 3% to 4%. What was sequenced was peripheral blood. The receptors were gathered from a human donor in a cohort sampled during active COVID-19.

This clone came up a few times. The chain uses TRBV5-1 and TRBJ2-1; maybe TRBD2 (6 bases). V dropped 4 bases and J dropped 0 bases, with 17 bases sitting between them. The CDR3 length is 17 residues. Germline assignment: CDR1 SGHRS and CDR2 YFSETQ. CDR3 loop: CASSAGDFLSSYNEQFF. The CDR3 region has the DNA TGCGCCAGCAGCGCTGGGGACTTTCTAAGCTCCTACAATGAGCAGTTCTTC.

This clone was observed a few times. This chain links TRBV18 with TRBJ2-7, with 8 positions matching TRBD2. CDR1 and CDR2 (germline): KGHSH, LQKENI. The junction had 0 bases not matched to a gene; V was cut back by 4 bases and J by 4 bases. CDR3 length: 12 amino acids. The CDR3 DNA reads TGTGCCAGCTCACTAGCGGGATACGAGCAGTACTTC. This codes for CASSLAGYEQYF.

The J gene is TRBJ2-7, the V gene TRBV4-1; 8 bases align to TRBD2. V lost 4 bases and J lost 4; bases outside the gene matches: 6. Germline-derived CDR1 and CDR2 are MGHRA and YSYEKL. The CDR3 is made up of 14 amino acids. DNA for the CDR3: TGCGCCAGCAGCCTAACCAGCGGGAGTTACGAGCAGTACTTC. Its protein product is CASSLTSGSYEQYF.

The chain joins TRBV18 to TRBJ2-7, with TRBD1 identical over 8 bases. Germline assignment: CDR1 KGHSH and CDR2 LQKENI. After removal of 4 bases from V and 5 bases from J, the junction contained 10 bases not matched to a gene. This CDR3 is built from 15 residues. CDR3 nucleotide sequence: TGTGCCAGCTCACTGATAGGACAGGGAGAAGACGAGCAGTACTTC. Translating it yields CASSLIGQGEDEQYF.

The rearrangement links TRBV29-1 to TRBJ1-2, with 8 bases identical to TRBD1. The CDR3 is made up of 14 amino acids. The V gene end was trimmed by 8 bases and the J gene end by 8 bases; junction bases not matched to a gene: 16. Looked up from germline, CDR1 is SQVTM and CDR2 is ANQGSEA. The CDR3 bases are TGCAGCAGCAGCGGACAGGGAACTTCGCGGGGCTACACCTTC. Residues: CSSSGQGTSRGYTF.

The CDR3 DNA reads TGCAGTGCCAGTTTAGCGGGAGTGGGCGAGCAGTACTTC. This encodes CSASLAGVGEQYF. This chain joins TRBV20-1 and TRBJ2-7; TRBD2 agrees at 9 bases. V was clipped by 6 bases and J by 6 bases; unmatched bases: 9. There are 13 residues in the CDR3. Germline CDR1 and CDR2: DFQATT and SNEGSKA (reference sequence).

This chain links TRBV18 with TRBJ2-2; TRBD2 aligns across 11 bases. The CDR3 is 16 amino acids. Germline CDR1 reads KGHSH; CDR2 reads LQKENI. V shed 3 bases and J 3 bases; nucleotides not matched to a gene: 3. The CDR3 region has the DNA TGTGCCAGCTCACCGTCGACTAGCGGGGACACCGGGGAGCTGTTTTTT. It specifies CASSPSTSGDTGELFF.

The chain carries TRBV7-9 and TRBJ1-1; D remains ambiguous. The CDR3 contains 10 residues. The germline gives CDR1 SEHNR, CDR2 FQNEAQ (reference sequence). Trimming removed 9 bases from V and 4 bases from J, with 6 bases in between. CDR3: CASAGTEAFF. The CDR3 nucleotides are TGTGCCAGTGCCGGCACTGAAGCTTTCTTT.

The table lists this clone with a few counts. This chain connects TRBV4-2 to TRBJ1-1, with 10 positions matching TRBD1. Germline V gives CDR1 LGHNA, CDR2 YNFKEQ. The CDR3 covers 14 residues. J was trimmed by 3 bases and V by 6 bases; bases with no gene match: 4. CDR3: CASRRQGAYTEAFF. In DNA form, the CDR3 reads TGTGCCAGCAGGAGACAGGGGGCGTACACTGAAGCTTTCTTT.

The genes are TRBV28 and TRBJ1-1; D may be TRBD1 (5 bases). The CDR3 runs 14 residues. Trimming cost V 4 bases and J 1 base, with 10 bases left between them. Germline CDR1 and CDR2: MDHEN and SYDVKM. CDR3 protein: CASSSHTGNTEAFF. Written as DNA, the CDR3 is TGTGCCAGCAGTTCCCACACAGGGAACACTGAAGCTTTCTTT.

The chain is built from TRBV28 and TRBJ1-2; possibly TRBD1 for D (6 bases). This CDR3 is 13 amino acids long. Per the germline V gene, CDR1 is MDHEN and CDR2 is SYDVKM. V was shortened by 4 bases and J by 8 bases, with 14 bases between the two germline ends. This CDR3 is CASSYETGPGYTF. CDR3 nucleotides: TGTGCCAGCAGTTATGAAACAGGGCCGGGCTACACCTTC.

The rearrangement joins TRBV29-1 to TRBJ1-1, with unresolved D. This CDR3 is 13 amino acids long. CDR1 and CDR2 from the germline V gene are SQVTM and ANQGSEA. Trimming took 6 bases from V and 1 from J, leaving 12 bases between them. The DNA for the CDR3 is TGCAGCGTAAGCGGGGAGCAGAACACTGAAGCTTTCTTT. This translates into CSVSGEQNTEAFF.

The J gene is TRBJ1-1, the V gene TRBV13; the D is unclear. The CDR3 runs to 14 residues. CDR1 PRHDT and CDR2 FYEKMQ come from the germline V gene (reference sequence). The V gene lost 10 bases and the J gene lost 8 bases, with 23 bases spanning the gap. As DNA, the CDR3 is TGTGCCACCTCAAACAAGATGCCGGGAGTGGAAGCTTTCTTT. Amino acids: CATSNKMPGVEAFF.

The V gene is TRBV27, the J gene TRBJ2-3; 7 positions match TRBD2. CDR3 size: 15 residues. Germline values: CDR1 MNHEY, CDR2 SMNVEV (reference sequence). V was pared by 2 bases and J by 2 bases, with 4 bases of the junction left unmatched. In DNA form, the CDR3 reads TGTGCCAGCAGTTTAGGCCTAGCGGACACAGATACGCAGTATTTT. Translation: CASSLGLADTDTQYF.

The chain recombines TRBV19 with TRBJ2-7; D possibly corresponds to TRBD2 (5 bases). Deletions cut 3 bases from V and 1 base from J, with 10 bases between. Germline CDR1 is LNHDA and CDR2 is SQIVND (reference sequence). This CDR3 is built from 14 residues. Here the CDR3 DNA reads TGTGCCAGTAGTATGAGGGAGTTATCCTACGAGCAGTACTTC. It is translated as CASSMRELSYEQYF. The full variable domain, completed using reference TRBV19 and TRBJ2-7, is DGGITQSPKYLFRKEGQNVTLSCEQNLNHDAMYWYRQDPGQGLRLIYYSQIVNDFQKGDIAEGYSVSREKKESFPLTVTSAQKNPTAFYLCASSMRELSYEQYFGPGTRLTVT.

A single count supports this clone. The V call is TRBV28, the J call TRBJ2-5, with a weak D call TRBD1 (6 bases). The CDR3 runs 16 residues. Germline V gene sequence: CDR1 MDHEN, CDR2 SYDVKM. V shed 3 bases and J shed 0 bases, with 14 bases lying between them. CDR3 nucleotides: TGTGCCAGCAGTTTGTTTACAGGGCCGTACCAAGAGACCCAGTACTTC. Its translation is CASSLFTGPYQETQYF.

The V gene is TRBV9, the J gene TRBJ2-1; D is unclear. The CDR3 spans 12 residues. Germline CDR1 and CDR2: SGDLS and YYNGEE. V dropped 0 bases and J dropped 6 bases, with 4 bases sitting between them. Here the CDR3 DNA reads TGTGCCAGCAGCGTAGATCTCAATGAGCAGTTCTTC. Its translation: CASSVDLNEQFF.

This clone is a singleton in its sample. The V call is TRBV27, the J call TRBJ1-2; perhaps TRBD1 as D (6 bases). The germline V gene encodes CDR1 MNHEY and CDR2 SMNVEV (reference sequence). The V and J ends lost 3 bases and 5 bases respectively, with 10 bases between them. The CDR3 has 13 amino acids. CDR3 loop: CASSFTGQYGYTF. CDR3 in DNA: TGTGCCAGCAGTTTTACAGGGCAATATGGCTACACCTTC.

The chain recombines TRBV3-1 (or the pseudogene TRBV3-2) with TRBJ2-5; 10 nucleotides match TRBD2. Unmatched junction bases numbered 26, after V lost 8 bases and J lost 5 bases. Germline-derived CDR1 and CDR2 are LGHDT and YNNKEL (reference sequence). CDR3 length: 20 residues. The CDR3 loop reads CASAHHPGAGGPWDLETQYF. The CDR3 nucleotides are TGTGCCAGCGCACACCACCCGGGAGCGGGAGGGCCTTGGGACCTCGAGACCCAGTACTTC.

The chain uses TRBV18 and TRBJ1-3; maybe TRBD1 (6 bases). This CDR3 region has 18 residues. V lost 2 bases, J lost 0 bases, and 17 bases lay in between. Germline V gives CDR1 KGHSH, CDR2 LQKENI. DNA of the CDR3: TGTGCCAGCTCACCAGACCCCCGGGACACAAACTCTGGAAACACCATATATTTT. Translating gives CASSPDPRDTNSGNTIYF. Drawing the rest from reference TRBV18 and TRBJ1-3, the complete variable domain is NAGVMQNPRHLVRRRGQEARLRCSPMKGHSHVYWYRQLPEEGLKFMVYLQKENIIDESGMPKERFSAEFPKEGPSILRIQQVVRGDSAAYFCASSPDPRDTNSGNTIYFGEGSWLTVV.

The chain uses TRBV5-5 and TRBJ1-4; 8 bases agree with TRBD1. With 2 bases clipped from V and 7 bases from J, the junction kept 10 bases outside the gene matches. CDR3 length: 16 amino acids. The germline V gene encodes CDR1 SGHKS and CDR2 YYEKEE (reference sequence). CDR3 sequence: CASSFIPGQGGEKLFF. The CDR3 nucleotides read TGTGCCAGCAGCTTTATCCCCGGACAGGGAGGTGAAAAACTGTTTTTT.

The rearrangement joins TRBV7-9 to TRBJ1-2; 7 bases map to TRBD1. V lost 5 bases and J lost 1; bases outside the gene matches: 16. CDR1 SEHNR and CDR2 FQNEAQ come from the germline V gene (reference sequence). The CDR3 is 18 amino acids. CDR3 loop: CASSLPRGQHTVNYGYTF. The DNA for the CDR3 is TGTGCCAGCAGCCTCCCCCGGGGACAGCATACGGTTAACTATGGCTACACCTTC.

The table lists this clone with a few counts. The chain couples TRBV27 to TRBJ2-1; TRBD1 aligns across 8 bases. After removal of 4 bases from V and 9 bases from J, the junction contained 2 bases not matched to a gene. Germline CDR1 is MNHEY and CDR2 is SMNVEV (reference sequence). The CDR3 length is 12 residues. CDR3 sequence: CASSSDRAEQFF. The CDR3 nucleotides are TGTGCCAGCAGTTCGGACAGGGCTGAGCAGTTCTTC.

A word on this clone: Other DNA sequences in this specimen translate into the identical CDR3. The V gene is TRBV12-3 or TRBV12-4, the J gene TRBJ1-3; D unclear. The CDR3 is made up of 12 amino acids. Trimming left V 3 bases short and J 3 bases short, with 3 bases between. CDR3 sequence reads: CASSFSGNTIYF. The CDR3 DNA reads TGTGCCAGCAGTTTTAGTGGAAACACCATATATTTT.

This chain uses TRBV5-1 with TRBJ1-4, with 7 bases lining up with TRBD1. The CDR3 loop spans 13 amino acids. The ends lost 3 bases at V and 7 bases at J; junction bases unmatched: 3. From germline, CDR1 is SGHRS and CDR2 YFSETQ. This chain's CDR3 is CASSSGQSEKLFF. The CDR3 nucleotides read TGCGCCAGCAGCTCGGGACAGAGTGAAAAACTGTTTTTT.

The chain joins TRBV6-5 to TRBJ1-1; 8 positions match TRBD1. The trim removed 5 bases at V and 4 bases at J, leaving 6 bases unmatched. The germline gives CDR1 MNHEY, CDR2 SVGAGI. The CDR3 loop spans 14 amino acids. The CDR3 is CASSTKTGATEAFF. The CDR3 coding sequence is TGTGCCAGCAGTACTAAGACAGGGGCCACTGAAGCTTTCTTT.

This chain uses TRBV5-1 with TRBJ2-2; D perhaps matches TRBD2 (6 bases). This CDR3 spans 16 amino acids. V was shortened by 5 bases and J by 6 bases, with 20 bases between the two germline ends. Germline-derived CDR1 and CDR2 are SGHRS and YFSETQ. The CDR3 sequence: CASRGAAFGGSGELFF. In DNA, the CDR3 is TGCGCCAGCAGAGGGGCGGCGTTCGGGGGTTCCGGGGAGCTGTTTTTT.